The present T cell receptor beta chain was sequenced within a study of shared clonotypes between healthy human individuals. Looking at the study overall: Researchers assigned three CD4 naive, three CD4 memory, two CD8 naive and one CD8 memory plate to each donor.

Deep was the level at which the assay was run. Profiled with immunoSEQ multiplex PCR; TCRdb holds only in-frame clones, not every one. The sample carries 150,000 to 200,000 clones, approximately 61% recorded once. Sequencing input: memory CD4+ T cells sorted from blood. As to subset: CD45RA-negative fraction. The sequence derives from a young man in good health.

The chain's CDR3 is CASSISTDTQYF. CDR3 nucleotides: TGTGCCAGCAGCATTAGCACAGATACGCAGTATTTT. J is TRBJ2-3 and V is TRBV5-4; no clear D gene. The V gene's germline CDR1 is SGHNT and CDR2 YYREEE (reference sequence). The length of the CDR3 is 12 residues. Between the trimmed V and J ends, which lost 4 bases and 0 bases, there was a span of 3 bases.